These 6 T cell receptor beta chains were all obtained from the same sample, sequenced in a study of T-cell memory formation after mild COVID-19 (dated by TCRdb to the early 2020s). The library was made by 5' RACE. TCRdb lists the instrument as Illumina NovaSeq 6000. The public reads were reprocessed in TCRdb via fastp at Q25 and MiXCR, keeping in-frame beta chains. One record per CDR3 amino acid sequence lists the most common genes and DNA. This sample comprises some 210,000 distinct CDR3 sequences, about 10% of them detected only once. The ten largest make up roughly 3.2% of the sample. Sequencing was performed on PBMCs or a T cell subset sorted from them (not recorded which). The origin of the receptors is a man aged 18 to 30 who had mild COVID-19 (a few samples of this study predate the infection). The sample titles of this study are shuffled in the database, so cell type and time point are left out; the donor was told from shared clones.

The chain recombines TRBV12-3 or TRBV12-4 with TRBJ2-3; 9 bases are a match to TRBD2. The CDR3 is 16 amino acids. Losses at the gene ends were 6 bases for V and 3 bases for J; bases not matched to a gene: 10. This CDR3 is CASSSGASGVTDTQYF. CDR3 DNA sequence: TGTGCCAGCAGCTCTGGGGCTAGCGGGGTTACAGATACGCAGTATTTT.

This clonotype occurred a few times. This chain links TRBV5-1 with TRBJ2-5; D call uncertain. The germline V gene encodes CDR1 SGHRS and CDR2 YFSETQ. The V gene lost 0 bases and the J gene lost 2 bases, with 11 bases spanning the gap. This CDR3 comprises 15 residues. CDR3 bases: TGCGCCAGCAGCTTGGGCGTGGATCTTCAAGAGACCCAGTACTTC. As protein: CASSLGVDLQETQYF.

This clonotype was recorded a few times. The V call is TRBV7-9, the J call TRBJ1-1; 11 positions agree with TRBD1. V was clipped by 10 bases and J by 4 bases; unmatched bases: 8. The CDR3 runs to 14 residues. Germline V gene lookup returns CDR1 SEHNR and CDR2 FQNEAQ (reference sequence). The CDR3 coding sequence is TGTGCCATTACCCCCGGGACAGGGGGCACTGAAGCTTTCTTT. Its translation is CAITPGTGGTEAFF.

This clonotype was detected many times. The chain combines TRBV4-3 with TRBJ1-6; no clear D gene. This CDR3 contains 14 residues. Trimming pared 0 bases from V and 6 bases from J, leaving 6 bases between. Germline CDR1 and CDR2: LGHNA and YSLEER. The CDR3 reads CASSQEIRNSPLHF. The DNA of the CDR3 is TGCGCCAGCAGCCAAGAAATCCGTAATTCACCCCTCCACTTT.

This clonotype was seen a handful of times. In DNA form, the CDR3 reads TGCGCCAGCAGCCAAGCCCGCGGGGCCCGCTTGGATGAGCAGTTCTTC. Translation: CASSQARGARLDEQFF. This chain joins TRBV4-3 and TRBJ2-1; D is perhaps TRBD2 (6 bases). The CDR3 totals 16 residues. Trimming removed 1 base at V and 8 bases at J, with 18 bases between. Germline V gives CDR1 LGHNA, CDR2 YSLEER.

This clonotype has only a few counts. The chain links TRBV19 to TRBJ2-5; tentative D call: TRBD2 (5 bases). CDR1 LNHDA and CDR2 SQIVND come from the germline V gene (reference sequence). V gave up 7 bases and J gave up 5 bases, with 17 bases separating them. CDR3 size: 14 residues. CDR3 sequence reads: CASNPRGRVETQYF. In nucleotides, the CDR3 is TGTGCCAGTAACCCTAGAGGGCGAGTCGAGACCCAGTACTTC.